The T cell receptor beta chain described here comes from a study of blood T cells in healthy people across ages. Primed by a sample-barcoded 5' primer and a J-beta primer mix, a second PCR proceeded for 7 to 11 cycles. TCRdb used MiXCR to reprocess the 5' RACE reads, holding one entry per CDR3 protein. The sample contains some 1,500,000 distinct CDR3 sequences, 35% to 45% of which appear only once. V was pared by 5 bases and J by 3 bases, with 14 bases between. The V gene's germline CDR1 is MNHEY and CDR2 SMNVEV (reference sequence). The CDR3 contains 15 residues. The table lists this clonotype with a few counts.

This TCR derives from a woman younger than 30 in good health. V gene TRBV27 combines with J gene TRBJ2-1; TRBD2 might be the D (6 bases). The material sequenced was blood. This CDR3 is CASSNPGLGYNEQFF. In nucleotides, the CDR3 is TGTGCCAGCAGTAACCCGGGACTGGGCTACAATGAGCAGTTCTTC.